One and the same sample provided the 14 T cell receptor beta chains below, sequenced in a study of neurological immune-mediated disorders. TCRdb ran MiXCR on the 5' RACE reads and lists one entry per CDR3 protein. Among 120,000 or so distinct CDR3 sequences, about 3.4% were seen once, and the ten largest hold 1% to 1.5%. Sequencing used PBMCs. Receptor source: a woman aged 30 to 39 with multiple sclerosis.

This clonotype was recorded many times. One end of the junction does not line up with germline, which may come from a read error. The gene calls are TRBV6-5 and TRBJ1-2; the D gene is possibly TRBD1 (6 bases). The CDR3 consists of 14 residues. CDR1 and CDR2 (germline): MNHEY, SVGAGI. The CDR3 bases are TGTGCCAGCAGCTACTCGATAGGGGGCTATGGCTACACCTTC. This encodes CASSYSIGGYGYTF.

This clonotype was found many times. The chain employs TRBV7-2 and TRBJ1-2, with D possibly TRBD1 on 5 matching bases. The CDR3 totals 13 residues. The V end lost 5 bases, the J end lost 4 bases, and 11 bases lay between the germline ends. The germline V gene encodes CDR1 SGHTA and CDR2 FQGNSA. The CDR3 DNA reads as TGTGCCAGCAGCGCAGGGAAGGGCTATGGCTACACCTTC. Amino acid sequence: CASSAGKGYGYTF.

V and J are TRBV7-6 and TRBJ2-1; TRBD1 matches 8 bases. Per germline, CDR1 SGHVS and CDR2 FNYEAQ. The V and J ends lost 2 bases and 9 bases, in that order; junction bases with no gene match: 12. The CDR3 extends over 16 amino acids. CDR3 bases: TGTGCCAGCAGCTTATGGGAGACAGGGGATGGCGGTGAGCAGTTCTTC. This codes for CASSLWETGDGGEQFF.

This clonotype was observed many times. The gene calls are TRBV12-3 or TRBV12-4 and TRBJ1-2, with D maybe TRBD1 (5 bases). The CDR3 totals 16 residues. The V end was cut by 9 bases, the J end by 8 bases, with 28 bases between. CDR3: CASASGQITVNSGYTF. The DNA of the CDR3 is TGTGCCAGTGCCTCGGGGCAAATAACGGTAAACTCCGGCTACACCTTC.

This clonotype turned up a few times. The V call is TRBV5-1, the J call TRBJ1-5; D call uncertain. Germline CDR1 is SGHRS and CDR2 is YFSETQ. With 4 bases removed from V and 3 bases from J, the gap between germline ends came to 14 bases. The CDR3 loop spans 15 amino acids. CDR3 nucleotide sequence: TGCGCCAGCAGCCCAGGAGGTGCCCCCAATCAGCCCCAGCATTTT. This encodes CASSPGGAPNQPQHF.

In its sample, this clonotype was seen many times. The CDR3 sequence is CSATRQGSTDTQYF. For the CDR3, the DNA is TGCAGTGCTACCCGGCAGGGGAGCACAGATACGCAGTATTTT. The chain is built from TRBV20-1 and TRBJ2-3; the D gene is possibly TRBD1 (6 bases). V was trimmed by 4 bases and J by 0 bases, leaving 11 bases between them. The CDR3 consists of 14 residues. The germline V gene encodes CDR1 DFQATT and CDR2 SNEGSKA (reference sequence).

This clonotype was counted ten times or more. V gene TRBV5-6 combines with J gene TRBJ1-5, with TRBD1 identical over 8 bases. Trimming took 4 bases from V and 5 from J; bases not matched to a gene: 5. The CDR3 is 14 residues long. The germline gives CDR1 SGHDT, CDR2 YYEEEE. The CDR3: CASSRGQEDQPQHF. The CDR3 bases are TGTGCCAGCAGCCGGGGACAGGAGGATCAGCCCCAGCATTTT.

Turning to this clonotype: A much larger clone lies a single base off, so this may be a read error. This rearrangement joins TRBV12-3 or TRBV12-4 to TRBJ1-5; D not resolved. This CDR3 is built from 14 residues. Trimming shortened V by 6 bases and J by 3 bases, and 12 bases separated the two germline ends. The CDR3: CASRNSVVNQPQHF. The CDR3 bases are TGTGCCAGCAGGAACTCAGTGGTCAATCAGCCCCAGCATTTT.

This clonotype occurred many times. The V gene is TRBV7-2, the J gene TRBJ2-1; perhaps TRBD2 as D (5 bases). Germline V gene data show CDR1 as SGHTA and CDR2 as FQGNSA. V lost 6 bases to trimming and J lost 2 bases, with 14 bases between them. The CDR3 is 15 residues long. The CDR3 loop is CASREAGGAYNEQFF. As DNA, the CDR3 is TGTGCCAGCAGGGAGGCGGGCGGAGCCTACAATGAGCAGTTCTTC. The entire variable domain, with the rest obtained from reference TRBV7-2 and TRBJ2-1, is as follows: GAGVSQSPSNKVTEKGKDVELRCDPISGHTALYWYRQSLGQGLEFLIYFQGNSAPDKSGLPSDRFSAERTGGSVSTLTIQRTQQEDSAVYLCASREAGGAYNEQFFGPGTRLTVL.

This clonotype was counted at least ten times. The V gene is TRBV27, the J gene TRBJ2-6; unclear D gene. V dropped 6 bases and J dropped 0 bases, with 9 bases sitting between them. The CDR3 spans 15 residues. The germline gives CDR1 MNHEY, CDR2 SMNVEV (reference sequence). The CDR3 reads CASRQSRSGANVLTF. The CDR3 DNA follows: TGTGCCAGCAGACAGTCGCGCTCTGGGGCCAACGTCCTGACTTTC.

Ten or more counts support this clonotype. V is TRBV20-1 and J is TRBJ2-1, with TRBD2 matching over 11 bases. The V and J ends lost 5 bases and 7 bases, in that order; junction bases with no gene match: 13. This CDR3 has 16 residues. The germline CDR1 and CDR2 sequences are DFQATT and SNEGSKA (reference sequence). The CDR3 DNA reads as TGCAGTGCTTTCCACTTACTAGCGGGAGTTCGGAATGAGCAGTTCTTC. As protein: CSAFHLLAGVRNEQFF.

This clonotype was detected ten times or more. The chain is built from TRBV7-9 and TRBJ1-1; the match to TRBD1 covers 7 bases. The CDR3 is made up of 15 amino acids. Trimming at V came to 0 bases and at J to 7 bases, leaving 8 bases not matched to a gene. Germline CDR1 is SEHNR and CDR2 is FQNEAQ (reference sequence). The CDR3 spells CASSLAPGGELEAFF. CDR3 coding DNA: TGTGCCAGCAGCTTAGCCCCAGGGGGGGAACTTGAAGCTTTCTTT. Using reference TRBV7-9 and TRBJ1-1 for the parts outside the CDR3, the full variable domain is DTGVSQNPRHKITKRGQNVTFRCDPISEHNRLYWYRQTLGQGPEFLTYFQNEAQLEKSRLLSDRFSAERPKGSFSTLEIQRTEQGDSAMYLCASSLAPGGELEAFFGQGTRLTVV.

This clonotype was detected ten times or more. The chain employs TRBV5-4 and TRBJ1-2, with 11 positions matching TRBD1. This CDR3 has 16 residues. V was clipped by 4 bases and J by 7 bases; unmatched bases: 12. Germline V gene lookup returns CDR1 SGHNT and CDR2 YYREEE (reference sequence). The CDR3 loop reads CASSPTPGQGVPGYTF. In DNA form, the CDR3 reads TGTGCCAGCAGCCCTACTCCGGGACAGGGGGTCCCTGGCTACACCTTC.

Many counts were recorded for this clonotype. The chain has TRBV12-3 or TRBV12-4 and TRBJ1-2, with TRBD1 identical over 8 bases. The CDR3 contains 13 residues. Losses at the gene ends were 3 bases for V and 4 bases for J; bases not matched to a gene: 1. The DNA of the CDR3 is TGTGCCAGCAGTTTGGACAGGGTCTATGGCTACACCTTC. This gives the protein CASSLDRVYGYTF.